This TCR beta chain was found in a study of glioma-infiltrating T cells. TCR alpha and beta CDR3 regions were amplified from RNA using iRepertoire nested multiplex PCR. TCRdb analysed the multiplex PCR reads with MiXCR anew, one entry per CDR3 protein. The sample lists 300,000 to 450,000 distinct CDR3 sequences, around 38% occurring once. The CDR3 extends over 13 amino acids. Germline V lookup: CDR1 DFQATT, CDR2 SNEGSKA (reference sequence). As concerns this clonotype: Its antigen remains unknown. This may arise from a read error, as a much more abundant clone is one base away.

Findings of the study overall: Tissue-blood divergence was below expectation in non-neoplastic patients, above in gliomas.

The sequence came from a human donor with low-grade glioma or glioblastoma, undergoing nonglioma brain surgery, or in good health (not recorded which). The genes are TRBV20-1 and TRBJ2-5; D might be TRBD1 or TRBD2, each matching 5 bases. The sample comprised glioma tissue, nonneoplastic brain tissue, or PBMCs (not recorded which). Here the CDR3 DNA reads TGCAGTGCTGACCGGGACCCTCTTGAGACCCAGTGCTTC. This encodes CSADRDPLETQCF.